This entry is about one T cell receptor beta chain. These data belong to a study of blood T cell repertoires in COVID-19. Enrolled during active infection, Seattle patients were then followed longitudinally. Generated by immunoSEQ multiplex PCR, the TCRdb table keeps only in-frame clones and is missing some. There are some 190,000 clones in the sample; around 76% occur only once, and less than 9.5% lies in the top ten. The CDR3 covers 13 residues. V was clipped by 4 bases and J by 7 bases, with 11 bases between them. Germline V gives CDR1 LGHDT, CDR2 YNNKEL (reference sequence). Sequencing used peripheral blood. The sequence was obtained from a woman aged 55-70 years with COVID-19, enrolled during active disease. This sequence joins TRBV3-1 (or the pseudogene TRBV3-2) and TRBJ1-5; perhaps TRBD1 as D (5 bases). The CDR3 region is CASSPSQVQPQHF. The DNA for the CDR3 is TGTGCCAGCAGCCCCTCACAGGTCCAGCCCCAGCATTTT.